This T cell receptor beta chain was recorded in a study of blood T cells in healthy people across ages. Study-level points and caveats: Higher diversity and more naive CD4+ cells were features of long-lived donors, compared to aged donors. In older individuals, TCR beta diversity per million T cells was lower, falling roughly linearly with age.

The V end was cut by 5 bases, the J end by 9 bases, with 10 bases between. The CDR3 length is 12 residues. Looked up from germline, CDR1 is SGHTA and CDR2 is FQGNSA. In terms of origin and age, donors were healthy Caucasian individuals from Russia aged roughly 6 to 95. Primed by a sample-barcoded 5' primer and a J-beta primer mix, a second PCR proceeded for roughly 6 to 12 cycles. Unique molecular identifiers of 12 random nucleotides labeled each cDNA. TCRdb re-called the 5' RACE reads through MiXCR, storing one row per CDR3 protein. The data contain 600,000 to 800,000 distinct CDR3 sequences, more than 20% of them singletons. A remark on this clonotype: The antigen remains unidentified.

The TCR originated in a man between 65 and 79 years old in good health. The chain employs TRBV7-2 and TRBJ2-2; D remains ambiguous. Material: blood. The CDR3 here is CASSVPQWELFF. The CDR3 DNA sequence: TGTGCCAGCAGCGTGCCTCAATGGGAGCTGTTTTTT. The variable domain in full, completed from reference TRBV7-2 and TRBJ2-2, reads GAGVSQSPSNKVTEKGKDVELRCDPISGHTALYWYRQSLGQGLEFLIYFQGNSAPDKSGLPSDRFSAERTGGSVSTLTIQRTQQEDSAVYLCASSVPQWELFFGEGSRLTVL.